These 20 T cell receptor beta chains were all obtained from the same sample, sequenced in a study of blood T cell repertoires in COVID-19. Profiled with immunoSEQ multiplex PCR; TCRdb holds only in-frame clones, not every one. The sample holds roughly 53,000 clones, under 85% seen once. Sequencing was performed on peripheral blood. The receptors come from a human donor in a cohort sampled during active COVID-19.

This clone has more than one count but fewer than ten. V is TRBV18 and J is TRBJ1-4, with no clear D. V gave up 1 base and J gave up 2 bases, with 11 bases separating them. The CDR3 contains 16 residues. Per the germline V gene, CDR1 is KGHSH and CDR2 is LQKENI. CDR3 amino acids: CASSPHRHTTNEKLFF. The CDR3 bases are TGTGCCAGCTCACCACATCGACACACCACTAATGAAAAACTGTTTTTT. Full variable domain (rest looked up from reference TRBV18 and TRBJ1-4): NAGVMQNPRHLVRRRGQEARLRCSPMKGHSHVYWYRQLPEEGLKFMVYLQKENIIDESGMPKERFSAEFPKEGPSILRIQQVVRGDSAAYFCASSPHRHTTNEKLFFGSGTQLSVL.

The chain carries TRBV7-9 and TRBJ1-1, with 7 bases lining up with TRBD1. The V gene's germline CDR1 is SEHNR and CDR2 FQNEAQ (reference sequence). The CDR3 length is 14 residues. The trim removed 8 bases at V and 0 bases at J, leaving 6 bases unmatched. For the CDR3, the DNA is TGTGCCAGCTCCGTCCAGGGGGTGAACACTGAAGCTTTCTTT. Amino acids: CASSVQGVNTEAFF.

This chain connects TRBV21-1 to TRBJ2-2; TRBD1 was called by the table and not checked on the DNA. TRBV21-1 represents a pseudogene. The CDR3 is made up of 16 amino acids. The CDR3: CASSRTGLDSTGELFF. The CDR3 DNA reads TGTGCCAGCAGTCGAACAGGCCTCGATTCTACCGGGGAGCTGTTTTTT.

The V gene is TRBV4-2, the J gene TRBJ2-2; TRBD2 matches 12 bases. V was clipped by 1 base and J by 9 bases; unmatched bases: 3. CDR1 and CDR2 (germline): LGHNA, YNFKEQ. The CDR3 covers 15 residues. CDR3 nucleotide sequence: TGTGCCAGCAGCCAAGTAGGGACTAGCGGGCGGGAGCTGTTTTTT. Amino acids: CASSQVGTSGRELFF.

The chain is built from TRBV25-1 and TRBJ2-7; D possibly corresponds to TRBD1 (7 bases). The CDR3 length is 17 residues. Trimming took off 7 bases at V and 6 bases at J, with 28 bases between the two ends. The germline V gene encodes CDR1 MGHDK and CDR2 SYGVNS. CDR3 DNA: TGTGCCAGCAAGGGGGCTGTTGGCGGGAAGGGAATTGGCGAGCAGTACTTC. Translation: CASKGAVGGKGIGEQYF.

This clone was recorded only once. The chain combines TRBV18 with TRBJ2-1, with 9 bases lining up with TRBD1. Per germline, CDR1 KGHSH and CDR2 LQKENI. The CDR3 contains 11 residues. Unmatched junction bases numbered 3, after V lost 4 bases and J lost 14 bases. Here the CDR3 reads CASSLGDREFF. The CDR3 region has the DNA TGTGCCAGCTCACTCGGGGACAGGGAGTTCTTC.

In this sample, this clone turned up once. The gene calls are TRBV6-2 or TRBV6-3 and TRBJ1-5, with D uncertain. V lost 3 bases and J lost 2, with 11 bases in between. Germline V lookup: CDR1 MNHEY, CDR2 SVGEGT. CDR3 size: 15 residues. CDR3 DNA sequence: TGTGCCAGCAGTTATTCCAGGCCCCGCAATCAGCCCCAGCATTTT. It is translated as CASSYSRPRNQPQHF.

The V and J genes are TRBV7-2 and TRBJ2-1; 7 bases are a match to TRBD2. The CDR3 runs to 16 residues. The V gene's germline CDR1 is SGHTA and CDR2 FQGNSA. V lost 5 bases and J lost 0; bases outside the gene matches: 7. CDR3 DNA: TGTGCCAGCAGCCCCGGCGGGAGCCCCTCCTACAATGAGCAGTTCTTC. Its translation: CASSPGGSPSYNEQFF.

This rearrangement joins TRBV10-1 to TRBJ2-3; no clear D. The CDR3 totals 15 residues. V was cut by 5 bases and J by 0 bases, with 12 bases left in between. CDR1 is WNHNN, CDR2 SYGVQD, per germline (reference sequence). DNA of the CDR3: TGCGCCAGCAGTCCTGGCGACTCTAGCACAGATACGCAGTATTTT. The encoded protein is CASSPGDSSTDTQYF.

There are a few counts of this clone. This chain uses TRBV5-4 with TRBJ2-1, with TRBD2 matching over 9 bases. This CDR3 is built from 17 residues. Trimming cost V 4 bases and J 6 bases; bases outside gene matches: 14. CDR1 and CDR2 (germline): SGHNT, YYREEE (reference sequence). This CDR3 reads CASSGQLAGVLGNEQFF. CDR3 nucleotide sequence: TGTGCCAGCAGCGGACAGTTAGCGGGAGTTCTGGGCAATGAGCAGTTCTTC.

The chain has TRBV6-5 and TRBJ2-1; the match to TRBD2 covers 9 bases. The CDR3 spans 14 residues. The V and J ends lost 8 bases and 8 bases, in that order; junction bases with no gene match: 10. The germline V gene has CDR1 MNHEY and CDR2 SVGAGI. CDR3 sequence (DNA): TGTGCCAGCTTGTTTGGCGGGGGGGCCTATGAGCAGTTCTTC. Amino acids: CASLFGGGAYEQFF.

Notes on this clone: The sample holds other DNA sequences that translate to the same CDR3. This CDR3 reads CASSDSSRGTEAFF. As DNA, the CDR3 is TGTGCCAGCAGTGACTCGAGTCGGGGCACTGAAGCTTTCTTT. This chain links TRBV6-4 with TRBJ1-1; D is uncertain. The CDR3 consists of 14 residues. Deletions cut 0 bases from V and 4 bases from J, with 9 bases between. From germline, CDR1 is MRHNA and CDR2 SNTAGT.

V usage is TRBV18 and J usage is TRBJ1-1, with D possibly being TRBD1 (5 bases). Trimming removed 3 bases from V and 1 base from J, with 15 bases in between. The germline V gene has CDR1 KGHSH and CDR2 LQKENI. The CDR3 has 16 amino acids. The CDR3 reads CASSPSSGHQNTEAFF. Here the CDR3 DNA reads TGTGCCAGCTCACCCTCCTCCGGACACCAGAACACTGAAGCTTTCTTT.

This chain links TRBV3-1 (or the pseudogene TRBV3-2) with TRBJ1-1, with 9 positions matching TRBD1. The CDR3 spans 15 residues. V was pared by 4 bases and J by 4 bases, with 7 bases of the junction left unmatched. CDR1 and CDR2 from the germline V gene are LGHDT and YNNKEL (reference sequence). CDR3 nucleotides: TGTGCCAGCAGCCGAGGGACAGGGAGGGCCACTGAAGCTTTCTTT. This sequence encodes CASSRGTGRATEAFF.

This clone was recorded a few times. V is TRBV7-3 and J is TRBJ2-1, with 11 nucleotides matching TRBD2. The junction had 14 bases not matched to a gene; V was cut back by 5 bases and J by 2 bases. Germline V gene lookup returns CDR1 SGHTA and CDR2 FQGTGA. The CDR3 runs 19 residues. The CDR3 spells CASSPQFLAGGFTYNEQFF. CDR3 nucleotides: TGTGCCAGCAGCCCCCAGTTCCTAGCGGGGGGCTTTACCTACAATGAGCAGTTCTTC.

This rearrangement joins TRBV7-3 to TRBJ1-1; tentatively, D is TRBD1 (6 bases). Per germline, CDR1 SGHTA and CDR2 FQGTGA. The V end lost 5 bases, the J end lost 6 bases, and 13 bases lay between the germline ends. CDR3 size: 13 residues. CDR3 DNA: TGTGCCAGCAGCCAACAGGGCTACGCTGAAGCTTTCTTT. Translation: CASSQQGYAEAFF.

The chain couples TRBV11-2 to TRBJ2-1; 7 bases match TRBD2. CDR1 and CDR2 (germline): SGHAT, FQNNGV. The CDR3 has 14 residues. Trimming cost V 5 bases and J 6 bases; bases outside gene matches: 7. CDR3 sequence: CASSQWDYSNEQFF. The CDR3 bases are TGTGCCAGCAGCCAATGGGACTACTCCAATGAGCAGTTCTTC.

This clone was seen a single time. The gene calls are TRBV28 and TRBJ2-7; perhaps TRBD2 as D (7 bases). Germline V gene sequence: CDR1 MDHEN, CDR2 SYDVKM. V lost 6 bases to trimming and J lost 5 bases, with 23 bases between them. The CDR3 has 16 amino acids. The CDR3: CASSSPTAGAFHEQYF. The CDR3, as DNA: TGTGCCAGCAGCTCCCCTACCGCGGGGGCGTTTCACGAGCAGTACTTC.

The chain combines TRBV5-6 with TRBJ2-2, with 10 bases aligning to TRBD2. J lost 5 bases, V lost 0 bases, and 10 bases had no gene match. The germline V gene has CDR1 SGHDT and CDR2 YYEEEE. The CDR3 has 18 amino acids. CDR3 bases: TGTGCCAGCAGCTTGGAGAGACTAGCGGGCAGGGGGACCGGGGAGCTGTTTTTT. Translation gives CASSLERLAGRGTGELFF.

This chain uses TRBV7-9 with TRBJ2-7, with 10 bases fitting TRBD2. Trimming cost V 2 bases and J 2 bases; bases outside gene matches: 12. In germline, CDR1 is SEHNR, CDR2 FQNEAQ (reference sequence). The CDR3 runs to 18 residues. As DNA, the CDR3 is TGTGCCAGCAGCTTAACTGGTGGGGCTAGCGGGGGTACCTACGAGCAGTACTTC. Amino acids: CASSLTGGASGGTYEQYF.